These T cell receptor beta chains were read from a single sample in a study of blood T cell repertoires in COVID-19. The assay was immunoSEQ multiplex PCR, and TCRdb's table has in-frame clones only and misses some. Of more than 150,000 clones detected, about 83% appear once; the ten largest clones hold more than 11%. Material for sequencing was peripheral blood. These receptors were taken from a woman of 80 years or more with acute or convalescent COVID-19. The CDR3 runs from the conserved cysteine through the conserved F or W. The D gene is left open where the match is weak.

j_call,v_call,d_call,cdr3_aa
TRBJ2-2,TRBV5-8,TRBD1,CASSTRQGGIRELFF
TRBJ2-7,TRBV5-1,NA,CASSLGQGGLGYEQYF
TRBJ1-5,TRBV3-1/TRBV3-2,TRBD1,CASSHSQGVQPQHF
TRBJ2-2,TRBV4-1,TRBD1,CASSQPARGTGELFF
TRBJ1-5,TRBV19,NA,CASSIAQGFDSNQPQHF
TRBJ2-1,TRBV7-2,NA,CASSLYASNEQFF
TRBJ1-5,TRBV30,TRBD1,CALDRGADQPQHF
TRBJ1-1,TRBV18,NA,CASSPRQAKNTEAFF
TRBJ2-5,TRBV7-8,NA,CASSLAGFSAETQYF
TRBJ1-1,TRBV6-5,NA,CASSRPGVGTEAFF
TRBJ2-2,TRBV7-8,NA,CASRYPAGFTGELFF
TRBJ2-3,TRBV5-1,NA,CASSGGLVGSTDTQYF
TRBJ2-2,TRBV6-1,NA,CASSDTGMANTGELFF
TRBJ2-7,TRBV27,NA,CASSALEGGLYEQYF
TRBJ2-7,TRBV6-5,TRBD2,CASSYSLSGGTYEQYF
TRBJ2-7,TRBV6-5,NA,CASSYSIASDYEQYF
TRBJ1-1,TRBV3-1/TRBV3-2,TRBD1,CASSHQQGAAEAFF
TRBJ1-3,TRBV28,TRBD1,CASSFQQGTGNTIYF
TRBJ2-2,TRBV24-1,NA,CATSLPGPFTGELFF
TRBJ1-1,TRBV9,NA,CASSVEVLGTEAFF
TRBJ1-3,TRBV7-9,TRBD1,CASSSTGVAISGNTIYF
TRBJ2-7,TRBV6-5,TRBD1,CASSPDRGPSYEQYF
TRBJ2-7,TRBV28,TRBD1,CASIPGTGDYEQYF
TRBJ2-2,TRBV3-1/TRBV3-2,TRBD2,CASSHRAGGQNVNTGELFF
TRBJ1-2,TRBV3-1/TRBV3-2,TRBD1,CASSHTTGDRGYTF
TRBJ2-7,TRBV18,TRBD1,CASSPDRQGSEQYF
TRBJ2-1,TRBV19,TRBD1,CASQVFRGSYNEQFF
TRBJ2-7,TRBV11-2,TRBD1,CASSLEGRGPSYEQYF
TRBJ2-2,TRBV5-1,TRBD2,CASSLSLAGTGELFF
TRBJ2-2,TRBV9,TRBD1,CASSAQTGANTGELFF
TRBJ2-7,TRBV5-1,TRBD2,CASSIGTSGRYEQYF
TRBJ1-6,TRBV27,NA,CASSSLRVLVEGSPLHF
TRBJ2-1,TRBV29-1,TRBD1,CSVNPGQGGDEQFF
TRBJ1-1,TRBV7-2,NA,CASRLQGISTEAFF
TRBJ2-5,TRBV11-2,TRBD1,CASSYAGQGLGGQYF
TRBJ1-1,TRBV19,TRBD1,CASRPGQRHTEAFF
TRBJ1-1,TRBV6-5,NA,CASKQNTEAFF
TRBJ2-7,TRBV11-1,NA,CASSLNSPYEQYF
TRBJ1-5,TRBV5-1,NA,CASSLSGSKNQPQHF
TRBJ2-4,TRBV12-3/TRBV12-4,TRBD1,CASRGTVSYIQYF
TRBJ1-1,TRBV5-1,TRBD1,CASSLAAGGVEAFF
TRBJ2-1,TRBV24-1,NA,CATSTAPSNEQFF
TRBJ1-2,TRBV12-3/TRBV12-4,NA,CASSPRQAGGYTF
TRBJ1-5,TRBV18,NA,CASSPRQGAGNQPQHF
TRBJ2-1,TRBV7-9,TRBD2,CASSSAPGTSGHNEQFF
TRBJ2-1,TRBV2,NA,CASSSTGRSYNEQFF
TRBJ2-7,TRBV27,TRBD1,CASSPRRQGNEQYF
TRBJ1-1,TRBV18,NA,CASSFSGGNTEAFF
TRBJ2-3,TRBV24-1,TRBD2,CATSGTSGSTDTQYF